This paragraph reports one TCR beta chain. Its target antigen remains unknown. Base quality data are lacking; no much larger clone is found one base away. The cohort was made up of several hundred healthy bone marrow donors. At the time of sampling, every cohort member was nominally healthy, though immune exposures that went unrecorded were likely present. The donor was CMV seronegative and was included in the group of 352 seronegative cohort members. Every donor gave a peripheral blood sample, and the peripheral blood mononuclear cells from that sample were used for TCR beta sequencing. Genomic DNA was extracted from the blood cell samples with the Qiagen DNeasy Blood Extraction Kit. This record belongs to a study of cytomegalovirus exposure and HLA in healthy donors (dated by TCRdb to about 2017). Regarding the research as a whole: According to an earlier analysis of 587 of the donors, roughly 180 million T cells yielded roughly 110 million unique TCR beta sequences and 276 Gb of sequence data. About 280 gigabases of sequencing data and about 92 million unique TCR sequences made up an early release that covered around 640 HLA-typed donors. Of the 398 genotyped donors, 70% to 90% were placed in the genetic ancestry cluster associated with self-reported Caucasian donors. The study aimed to test whether signatures of past pathogen exposure could be identified by cataloging public T cell receptors. The study used immunosequencing to profile the T cell repertoires of approximately 690 subjects and linked those repertoires to cytomegalovirus serostatus. A separate validation cohort of 100 to 150 different subjects was used in addition to the approximately 670-subject first cohort. To predict cytomegalovirus infection status, the study brought together high-throughput TCR immunosequencing, statistical association of individual TCRs with disease status, and machine learning. A later analysis re-analyzed previously published TCR beta repertoires from hundreds of donors and added high-resolution HLA genotyping to study TCR occurrence patterns. Rather than drawing on any new phenotypic data, the later analysis identified candidate immune exposures from TCR beta sequences and the way those sequences occurred across donors. An earlier analysis of 587 of the donors used high-throughput TCR beta sequencing to judge whether each TCR beta V gene segment behaved as functional or pseudogenic. Donor age, sex, ethnicity and CMV serostatus were collected together with the repertoire data. A later genetic analysis used genome-wide SNP genotypes for about 60% of the roughly 700 donors, treating that subset as a discovery cohort. All discovery cohort repertoires had been generated using a single sequencing platform. Both class I and class II loci were covered by HLA typing, at four-digit resolution. The number of donors typed differed by locus, with about 629-640 for A, B, C, DRB1 and DQB1, roughly 520 for DQA1, over 600 for DPA1, and around 460 for DPB1. Roughly 5 DR-DQ haplotypes were handled as single units for association and clustering, since linkage in the cohort was strong. Among about 400 genotyped donors of the cohort, an average of approximately 200,000 unique TCR beta nucleotide sequences was sequenced per donor, of which roughly 17% were non-productive.

Libraries were built with the immunoSEQ multiplex PCR assay. A mixture of 60 forward primers for TCR Vbeta segments and 13 reverse primers for TCR Jbeta segments was used in the multiplex PCR. The CDR3 region of rearranged TCR beta genes was amplified from genomic DNA with a multiplex PCR assay. The Illumina HiSeq System was used to sequence the amplified TCR beta libraries as 87-base-pair reads. Processing in the source paper ran as follows. A later analysis tallied 75 million to 95 million unique TCR beta chains across the 650 to 750 repertoires, and approximately 12 million of those chains were shared by two or more donors. A nearest-neighbor algorithm error-corrected the raw reads and collapsed the reads into unique sequences, merging closely related sequences to remove PCR and sequencing errors. To assign V, D and J gene segments, CDR3 sequences were aligned to IMGT reference sequences. For a sequence to be retained, at least a six-nucleotide match to both a V gene segment and a J gene segment was required. A rearrangement counted as productive if the CDR3 had no stop codons and remained in frame with V and J, and every other rearrangement counted as non-productive. CDR3 was defined by IMGT convention, running from the second conserved V-encoded cysteine to the conserved J-encoded phenylalanine. In an earlier analysis of roughly 610 of the donors, sequences lacking an unambiguous match to a single V gene segment were excluded. In an earlier analysis of approximately 500 of the donors, a V segment was called functional when productive rearrangements were above 56.7%, and segregating when the standard deviation between donors exceeded 5%. A statistical classification framework was built for diagnosing cytomegalovirus status from the catalog of TCR beta chain sequences. V and J gene assignment, in a later analysis, came from comparing TCR nucleotide sequences with IMGT/GENE-DB human TR gene sequences. A later analysis assigned CDR3 sequences and most-parsimonious VDJ recombination scenarios with the TCRdist pipeline. In a later analysis, every TCR beta chain was defined by the combination of its CDR3 amino acid sequence and its V-gene family, and reads without a unique V-gene family were dropped. To address suspected cross-contamination and a sequencing artifact, a later analysis removed around 600 highly shared, low-generation-probability nucleotide sequences. For each public chain, a later analysis derived a clonal expansion index from normalized ranks of inferred template counts within each repertoire. In a later analysis, generation probabilities were computed with a VDJ recombination model fitted to out-of-frame rearrangements, and the resulting probabilities were checked against IGoR. In a later analysis, hypergeometric tests were used to score TCR-TCR, TCR-HLA and TCR-CMV co-occurrence, with a repertoire-size bias correction applied to TCR pairs. False discovery rates were estimated in a later analysis by permuting HLA or CMV assignments 20 times. In a later analysis, co-occurring TCRs were grouped with DBSCAN, and TCRdist sequence similarity was added when clustering was performed within HLA-allele-positive subsets. For co-occurrence clustering, repertoires with fewer than 30,000 or more than 120,000 public chains were excluded, along with about five repertoires with anomalous nucleotide sharing. TCRdb retrieved this table from immuneACCESS and kept in-frame rearrangements only. Not all clones are present; in checked studies, unresolved V genes account for under half, and no reason is known for the remainder. V and J calls and clone size come straight from that table; D and trimming were deduced from the DNA. The sample has about 160,000 clones on record, around 73% of them singletons. Together, the top ten hold approximately 1.5% of the sample.

The V end loses 1 base and the J end loses 5 bases, and a stretch of 11 bases separates them. The CDR3 runs 14 amino acids, cysteine and phenylalanine included. The kept DNA is CDR3 alone, 42 bases in frame from the first base. Via the germline V gene, CDR1 is SGHDN and CDR2 FVKESK. What the authors observed across the whole study: In the study, some 160 TCR beta chains were listed as associated with cytomegalovirus. Assigning TCR associations to individual alleles was difficult when HLA alleles, especially DR and DQ, strongly co-occurred. Several of the top co-occurrence clusters appeared to be linked to parvovirus B19, influenza, CMV and Epstein-Barr virus, according to a later analysis. The classifier was reported to diagnose cytomegalovirus status with high specificity and sensitivity in both the original and validation cohorts. About 17 rarely observed V segments, including chromosome 9 orphons, were excluded from the earlier analysis of about 600 of the donors because counts were too low. An association between a missense DCLRE1C variant and V-gene and J-gene trimming of TCR beta chains was found in a later genetic analysis and replicated in an independent cohort. This cohort had only TCR beta chains sequenced, and the lack of alpha or paired-chain data limited which features could be detected. In a later analysis, the rate of TCR association differed among HLA loci, with DRB1 alleles having the most associated TCRs and HLA-C alleles having the fewest. A further reported finding was that TCR beta sequences accurately predicted the HLA-A and HLA-B alleles for most subjects in the first cohort. Most CMV-associated TCR beta chains appeared to be HLA-restricted in a later analysis, and the HLA associations seemed to be driven largely by CMV exposure. Specific HLA alleles were associated with more than 15,000 TCR beta sequences at a false discovery rate of 0.05 in a later analysis. In vitro tests confirmed that a few of the cytomegalovirus-associated TCR beta chains recognize cytomegalovirus antigens. Across donors, most TCR sequences were observed very rarely, whereas some public TCRs were present in many individuals. The presence/absence analyses assumed that sequencing depth was roughly uniform across donors, and that assumption may not be true. In a later analysis, HLA-associated TCR beta chains were found to be more clonally expanded and to have lower generation probabilities than equally common non-associated chains. Correlated functional status among segregating V segments might be attributable to linkage disequilibrium, but an unknown experimental factor could not be ruled out. An earlier analysis of approximately 540 of the donors showed that most TCR beta V segments appeared in productive rearrangements either about 90% or about 30% of the time, which broadly matched IMGT annotations. A cluster of highly shared sequence variants was judged likely to represent a technical artifact of the sequencing pipeline. Compared with the roughly 600-donor mean, donors in an Asian-associated ancestry cluster had fewer N-insertions in productive TCRs, according to a later genetic analysis. HLA typing was unavailable for some donors at each locus, so association tests used only the typed subset. Some IMGT-functional V segments, including TRBV6-2 and TRBV6-3, could not be told apart with the 87-base-pair reads, so those segments were excluded. The authors suggested that the approach could potentially be generalized to other disease states and immunological phenotypes. CMV serostatus was the only immune exposure information available for the cohort.

Sequenced material: PBMCs. This receptor was identified in a male donor in good health and CMV-seronegative. This sequence uses TRBV14 and TRBJ1-1; the D gene assignment is ambiguous. In nucleotide form, the sequence is TGTGCCAGCAGCCAAGGGAGGCTAGCGACTGAAGCTTTCTTT. This is translated as CASSQGRLATEAFF.